Included here is one TCR beta chain sequence, with context. Its antigen remains unidentified. The data stem from a study of cytomegalovirus exposure and HLA in healthy donors. The CDR3 has 12 amino acids. CDR1 and CDR2 (germline): MNHNY, SVGAGI (reference sequence). Findings and limits, study-wide: The study assumed roughly uniform donor sequencing depth for presence/absence analyses. In a later analysis, compared with equally common non-associated chains, HLA-associated beta chains were more expanded. Earlier analysis found most TCR beta V segments productive about 90% or about 30% of the time. An analysis was carried out later, and it reportedly showed fewer N-insertions in an Asian-associated ancestry cluster than the approximately 700-donor mean.

The PCR made use of 60 Vbeta and 13 Jbeta primers. Clones were sequenced by immunoSEQ multiplex PCR, and TCRdb holds only the in-frame ones, with some missing. The data contain around 180,000 clones, around 80% of them singletons. The material sequenced was PBMCs. This clonotype was obtained from a man in his late teens or twenties in good health and CMV-seronegative. The V gene is TRBV6-6, the J gene TRBJ2-5, with D hard to call. The J call is doubtful: the DNA matches TRBJ2-7 better. CDR3 sequence reads: CASSRAPYEQYF. As DNA, the CDR3 is TGTGCCAGCAGTCGAGCTCCGTACGAGCAGTACTTC.